The present T cell receptor (beta chain) was sequenced within a study of CD8 T cells in Susac syndrome. From blood CD8+ and CD4+ T cells, TCR beta sequences were generated. Treatment-naive patients with stable or active relapsing-remitting disease served as multiple sclerosis controls. The sample holds one count of this clonotype. When the RNA was reverse transcribed, random hexamers were used with an input of roughly 0.5 to 1 ug. immunoSEQ multiplex PCR amplified TCR beta CDR3 across 54 Vbeta, 13 Jbeta. TCRdb re-derived calls from the immunoSEQ multiplex PCR reads in MiXCR, one entry per CDR3 protein. The table has 180,000 or so distinct CDR3 sequences, around 96% seen once. The V and J ends lost 3 bases and 2 bases, in that order; junction bases with no gene match: 5. CDR1 SQVTM and CDR2 ANQGSEA come from the germline V gene. The CDR3 length is 15 residues.

This sequence was found in a human donor with multiple sclerosis. The specimen sequenced was CD4+ T cells from PBMCs. The chain carries TRBV29-1 and TRBJ2-1; 9 bases line up with TRBD2. The CDR3 spells CSVEGLAGTYNEQFF. The CDR3 DNA reads TGCAGCGTTGAGGGCCTAGCGGGAACCTACAATGAGCAGTTCTTC.